Listed below are T cell receptor beta chains from one sample, sequenced in a study of CD8 T cell repertoires and HIV-1 epitope variants. Antigens of these TCRs are unknown. TCRdb keeps only in-frame clones here, not all; method: immunoSEQ multiplex PCR. The sample records around 6,400 clones, 66% being singletons. Sequenced: cultured CD8+ T cells derived from PBMCs. These receptors came from a male donor with HIV. CDR3s include the opening cysteine and the closing phenylalanine or tryptophan. A D gene is named only where the DNA matches it firmly. Clone sizes are given selectively: once, few, many, or a class where the clone is expanded.

j_call d_call v_call clone_size cdr3_aa cdr3_nt
TRBJ2-7 - TRBV7-6 - CASSLAPGYEQYF TGTGCCAGCAGCTTAGCGCCGGGGTACGAGCAGTACTTC
TRBJ2-7 - TRBV9 once CASSVEPLRFHEQYF TGTGCCAGCAGCGTTGAGCCTTTACGGTTCCACGAGCAGTACTTC
TRBJ2-1 - TRBV27 once CASRRDVYNEQFF TGTGCCAGCAGAAGGGATGTCTACAATGAGCAGTTCTTC
TRBJ2-7 - TRBV28 few CASSALGGAYEQYF TGTGCCAGCAGTGCCTTGGGGGGAGCCTACGAGCAGTACTTC
TRBJ2-2 - TRBV2 medium-sized CASSTGTGSWELFF TGTGCCAGCAGCACCGGGACTGGCTCCTGGGAGCTGTTTTTT
TRBJ2-7 - TRBV13 - CASSDVSSYEQYF TGTGCCAGTTCGGACGTGAGCTCCTACGAGCAGTACTTC
TRBJ2-7 TRBD2 TRBV27 - CASSPVSGGAGQYF TGTGCCAGCAGCCCCGTTAGCGGGGGGGCCGGGCAGTACTTC
TRBJ2-7 - TRBV10-2 - CASSVAESFYEQYF TGCGCCAGCAGTGTTGCGGAAAGTTTTTACGAGCAGTACTTC
TRBJ1-1 - TRBV28 - CASSSLFGGTEAFF TGTGCCAGCAGTTCACTATTCGGTGGCACTGAAGCTTTCTTT
TRBJ2-3 TRBD2 TRBV28 - CASSSLAGGRDTQYF TGTGCCAGCAGTTCTCTAGCGGGAGGAAGGGATACGCAGTATTTT
TRBJ2-7 TRBD2 TRBV7-6 - CASSEAGELYEQYF TGTGCCAGCAGCGAAGCGGGGGAGCTCTACGAGCAGTACTTC
TRBJ2-7 TRBD1 TRBV11-1 once CASSLGTGFVEQYF TGTGCCAGCAGCTTGGGGACAGGGTTCGTCGAGCAGTACTTC
TRBJ1-1 - TRBV11-2 - CASSLVGTEAFF TGTGCCAGCAGCTTAGTGGGTACTGAAGCTTTCTTT
TRBJ2-7 - TRBV7-8 - CASSLGGFDEQYF TGTGCCAGCAGCTTAGGGGGGTTCGACGAGCAGTACTTC
TRBJ2-1 - TRBV7-3 - CASSLDGASEQFF TGTGCCAGCAGCTTAGACGGTGCCAGTGAGCAGTTCTTC